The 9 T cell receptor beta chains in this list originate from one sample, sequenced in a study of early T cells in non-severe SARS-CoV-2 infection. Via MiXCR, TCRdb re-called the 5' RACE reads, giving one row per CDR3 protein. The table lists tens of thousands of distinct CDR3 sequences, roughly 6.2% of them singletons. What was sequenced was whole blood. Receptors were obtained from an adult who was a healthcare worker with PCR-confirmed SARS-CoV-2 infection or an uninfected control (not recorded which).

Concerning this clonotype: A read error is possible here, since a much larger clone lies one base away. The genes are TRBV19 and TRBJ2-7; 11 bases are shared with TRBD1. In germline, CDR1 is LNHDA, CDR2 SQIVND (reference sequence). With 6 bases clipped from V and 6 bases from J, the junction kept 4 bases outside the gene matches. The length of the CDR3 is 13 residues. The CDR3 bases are TGTGCCAGTAGCGGACAGGGGGCCCGCGAGCAGTACTTC. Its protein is CASSGQGAREQYF.

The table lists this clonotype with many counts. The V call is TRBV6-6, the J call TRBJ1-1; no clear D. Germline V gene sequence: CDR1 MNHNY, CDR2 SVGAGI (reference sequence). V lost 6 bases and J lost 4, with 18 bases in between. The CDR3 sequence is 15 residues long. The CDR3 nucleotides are TGTGCCAGCAGAGTGGTGGCCTGGGGTGGCACTGAAGCTTTCTTT. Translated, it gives CASRVVAWGGTEAFF.

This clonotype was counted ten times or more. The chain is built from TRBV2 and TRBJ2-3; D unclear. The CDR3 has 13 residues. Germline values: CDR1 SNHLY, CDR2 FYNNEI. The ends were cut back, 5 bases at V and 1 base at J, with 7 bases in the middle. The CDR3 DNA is TGTGCCAGCAGTCTTATAGGCACAGATACGCAGTATTTT. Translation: CASSLIGTDTQYF.

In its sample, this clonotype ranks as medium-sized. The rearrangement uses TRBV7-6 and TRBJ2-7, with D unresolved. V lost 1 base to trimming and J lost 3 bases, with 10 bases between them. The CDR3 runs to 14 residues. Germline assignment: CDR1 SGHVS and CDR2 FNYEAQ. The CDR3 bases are TGTGCCAGCAGCTTAGTTGAGTCAGACTACGAGCAGTACTTC. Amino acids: CASSLVESDYEQYF.

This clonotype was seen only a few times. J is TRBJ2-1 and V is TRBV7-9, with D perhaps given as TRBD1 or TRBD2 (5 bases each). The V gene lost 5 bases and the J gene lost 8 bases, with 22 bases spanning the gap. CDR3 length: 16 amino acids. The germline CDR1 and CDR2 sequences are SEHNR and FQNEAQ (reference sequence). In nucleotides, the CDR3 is TGTGCCAGCAGCGGAACCCGGGACCAAGGGGTCTATGAGCAGTTCTTC. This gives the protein CASSGTRDQGVYEQFF.

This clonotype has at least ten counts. The CDR3 nucleotides read TGTGCCAGCAGTGAGCGGGGGGGCTGGGATGAGCAGTTCTTC. Translation gives CASSERGGWDEQFF. The chain links TRBV27 to TRBJ2-1; 10 bases are shared with TRBD2. Germline CDR1 is MNHEY and CDR2 is SMNVEV (reference sequence). With 5 bases clipped from V and 8 bases from J, the junction kept 6 bases outside the gene matches. The CDR3 totals 14 residues.

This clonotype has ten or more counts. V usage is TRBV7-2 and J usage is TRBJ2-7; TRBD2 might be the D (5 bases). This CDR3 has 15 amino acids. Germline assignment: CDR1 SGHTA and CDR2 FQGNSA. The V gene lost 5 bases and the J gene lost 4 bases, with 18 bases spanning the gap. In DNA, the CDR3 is TGTGCCAGCAGCCACGGGGAGAGGCAGACGTACGAGCAGTACTTC. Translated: CASSHGERQTYEQYF.

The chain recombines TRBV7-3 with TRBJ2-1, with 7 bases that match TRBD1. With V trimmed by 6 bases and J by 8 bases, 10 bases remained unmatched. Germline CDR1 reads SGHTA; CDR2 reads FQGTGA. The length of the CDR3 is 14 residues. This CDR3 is CASSSARDSHEQFF. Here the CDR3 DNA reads TGTGCCAGCAGTTCCGCTCGGGACAGCCATGAGCAGTTCTTC.

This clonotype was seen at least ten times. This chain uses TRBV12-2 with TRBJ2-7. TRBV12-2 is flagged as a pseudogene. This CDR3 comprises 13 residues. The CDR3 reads CASRPTTQYEQYF. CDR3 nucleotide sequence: TGTGCAAGTCGCCCAACTACACAATACGAGCAGTACTTC.